This T cell receptor (beta chain) was recorded in a study of T cells in Graves' hyperthyroidism and ophthalmopathy (dated by TCRdb to about 2019). A note on the overall study: Peripheral blood was sampled at the time of initial diagnosis, prior to any treatment. According to the paper, TCR Vbeta CDR3 sequencing was carried out on over 130 peripheral blood samples, which came from fewer than 50 ophthalmopathy, 75 or so hyperthyroidism and about 17 progressor patients. In more than 5 Graves' hyperthyroidism patients, the study also compared T-cell repertoires from thyroid tissue with T-cell repertoires from blood. The approximately 100 discovery patients were randomly divided into training and test sets at a 7:3 ratio. Following sampling, methimazole starting at 30 mg daily was given to hyperthyroidism patients, and high-dose intravenous methylprednisolone was given to ophthalmopathy patients. To identify TCR V-J signatures that set the groups apart, the researchers used a discovery cohort of about a hundred patients, made up of under 50 with Graves' ophthalmopathy and about 60 with stable Graves' hyperthyroidism. Prospective prediction of ophthalmopathy was tested in an independent validation cohort of under 20 hyperthyroidism patients and roughly 16 patients who later progressed to ophthalmopathy. Broader findings and caveats from the paper: In validation, progression to ophthalmopathy was predicted by the model with approximately 67% sensitivity and around 76% specificity, a median of 6.5 months before onset. No statistical method was used to set the sample size in advance, and investigators knew the group allocation. Most expanded thyroid clonotypes (frequency above 0.001) were also detected in blood, suggesting blood repertoires may reflect thyroid immune responses. In cross-validation, a model built on a 13 V-J signature told ophthalmopathy apart from stable hyperthyroidism with 85% to 90% sensitivity and around 84% specificity, and in testing the same model reached 80%/75%.

This clonotype has a handful of counts. The antigen it binds to is not known. Base qualities are missing; no much larger clone stands one base away. In the ophthalmopathy patients, disease was moderately to severely active, with a Clinical Activity Score of 3 or more, a NOSPECS grade of 4 or more, and a duration of less than 3 months. Any patient with an uncontrolled infection, another autoimmune disease, pregnancy or lactation was excluded. Diagnoses were based on clinical symptoms, serum thyroxine and TRAb, thyroid ultrasound and orbital computed tomography. Ficoll-Paque density gradient centrifugation was used to isolate PBMCs from approximately 10 ml of fresh peripheral blood. Total RNA was extracted with Trizol reagent, and quality was checked on an Agilent 2100 Bioanalyzer. The TCR beta CDR3 regions were amplified from the RNA transcripts. The first round of RT-PCR for the TCR CDR3 was performed with the HTBI primer set and the Qiagen OneStep RT-PCR kit. The libraries were constructed in a second round of multiplex PCR and then size-selected and purified. Paired-end sequencing of the libraries was performed with 100 bp reads on an Illumina HiSeq2000. As for the authors' bioinformatics: SOAPnuke was used to process the raw data, with reads discarded if the reads contained adapters or uncalled bases, had a mean Phred below 15, or lacked an exact constant-primer or identifier match. COPE v1.2.5 was used to merge high-quality paired reads, and clonotypes were defined as unique nucleotide sequences. MiTCR v1.1 was used to align the clonotypes against IMGT TRBV, TRBD and TRBJ reference segments. The analysis was restricted to V-J combinations with a frequency above 0.0001, which together covered roughly 99% of the repertoires. A TCS score was defined as the ratio of F50 (clonal expansion) to E x V (chaos), with BLOSUM62-based TCRdist applied between CDR3 peptides within each V-J. Welch's t-statistics and random forest reduced 500 to 650 V-J features to fewer than 15, which were used in a naive Bayes classifier (R e1071). The public reads were reprocessed in TCRdb via fastp at Q25 and MiXCR, keeping in-frame beta chains. Each CDR3 protein appears once, grouped with its most common genes and DNA. The V and J calls and clone size are TCRdb's, not the authors'. The sample data list about 260,000 distinct CDR3 sequences, and about 20% of these were observed just once. The biggest ten clones account for 50% to 75% of the sample.

The receptor was derived from a man aged 25 to 40 with Graves' ophthalmopathy. Input material: blood.

In nucleotides, the sequence is TGTGCCAGCAGTTACTCGAGGCAGCTCGCATCACCCCTCCACTTT. Translated, this gives CASSYSRQLASPLHF. The V and J genes are TRBV6-5 and TRBJ1-6, with an unclear D gene assignment. V lost 0 bases and J lost 10 bases; the stretch between them is 13 bases long. Counted from cysteine to phenylalanine, this CDR3 has 15 amino acids. The entry retains the CDR3 DNA only, 45 bases that are in frame from base 1. CDR1 MNHEY and CDR2 SVGAGI were looked up in the germline V gene.